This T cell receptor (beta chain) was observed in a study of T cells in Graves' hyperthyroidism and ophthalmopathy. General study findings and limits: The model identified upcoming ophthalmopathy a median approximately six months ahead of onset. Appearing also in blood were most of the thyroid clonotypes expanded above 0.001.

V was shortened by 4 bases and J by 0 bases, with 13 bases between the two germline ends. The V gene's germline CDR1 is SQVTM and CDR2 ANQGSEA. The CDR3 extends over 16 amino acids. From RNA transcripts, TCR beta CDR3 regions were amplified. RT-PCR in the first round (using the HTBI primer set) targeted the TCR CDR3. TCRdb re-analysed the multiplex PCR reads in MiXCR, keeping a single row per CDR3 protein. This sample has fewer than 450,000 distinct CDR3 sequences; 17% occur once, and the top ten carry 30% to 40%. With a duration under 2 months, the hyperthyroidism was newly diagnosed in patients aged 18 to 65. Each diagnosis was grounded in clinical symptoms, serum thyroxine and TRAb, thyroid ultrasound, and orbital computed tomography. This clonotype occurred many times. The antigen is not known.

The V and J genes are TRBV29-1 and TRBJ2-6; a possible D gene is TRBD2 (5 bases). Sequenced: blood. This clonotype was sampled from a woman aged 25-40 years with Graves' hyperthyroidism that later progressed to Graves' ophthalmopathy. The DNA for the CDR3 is TGCAGCGTTGCTCTTTGGGAGAACTCTGGGGCCAACGTCCTGACTTTC. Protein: CSVALWENSGANVLTF. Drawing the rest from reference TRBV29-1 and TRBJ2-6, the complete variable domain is SAVISQKPSRDICQRGTSLTIQCQVDSQVTMMFWYRQQPGQSLTLIATANQGSEATYESGFVIDKFPISRPNLTFSTLTVSNMSPEDSSIYLCSVALWENSGANVLTFGAGSRLTVL.